A single sample is the source of the 5 T cell receptor beta chains below, sequenced in a study of T cell responses to AZD1222 COVID-19 vaccine. The assay was immunoSEQ multiplex PCR, and TCRdb's table has in-frame clones only and misses some. The sample lists 140,000 to 150,000 clones; approximately 93% were seen once. The specimen was peripheral blood, collected after recovery from COVID-19. These receptors all come from an adult who had recovered from COVID-19.

V usage is TRBV13 and J usage is TRBJ1-1, with D tentatively TRBD1 (5 bases). Germline-derived CDR1 and CDR2 are PRHDT and FYEKMQ (reference sequence). The CDR3 consists of 14 residues. The V end was cut by 6 bases, the J end by 1 base, with 12 bases between. CDR3 in DNA: TGTGCCAGCAGGTTACTGGGGCAGAACACTGAAGCTTTCTTT. As protein: CASRLLGQNTEAFF.

The chain joins TRBV11-3 to TRBJ2-7; possibly TRBD2 for D (5 bases). Per germline, CDR1 SGHNT and CDR2 YENEEA. The CDR3 has 14 residues. V dropped 5 bases and J dropped 7 bases, with 18 bases sitting between them. CDR3 sequence: CASSQSRNSGEQYF. CDR3 coding DNA: TGTGCCAGCAGCCAATCACGGAACTCGGGAGAGCAGTACTTC.

The chain couples TRBV13 to TRBJ1-3; D perhaps matches TRBD1 (5 bases). Trimming shortened V by 4 bases and J by 9 bases, and 25 bases separated the two germline ends. The CDR3 length is 17 residues. CDR1 and CDR2 (germline): PRHDT, FYEKMQ (reference sequence). The CDR3 DNA sequence: TGTGCCAGCAGCTCCGAGCCGGGACTCCGGCTTAGGCGCACCATATATTTT. It specifies CASSSEPGLRLRRTIYF.

This clone was found once. The CDR3, as DNA: TGTGCCACCAGTGAGCAGGGTAGAATGGAGACCCAGTACTTC. Translated, it gives CATSEQGRMETQYF. The J gene is TRBJ2-5, the V gene TRBV24-1; D might be TRBD1 (5 bases). The CDR3 covers 14 residues. Germline loops: CDR1 KGHDR, CDR2 SFDVKD. The ends were cut back, 4 bases at V and 5 bases at J, with 13 bases in the middle.

The chain carries TRBV6-5 and TRBJ2-1; 9 bases line up with TRBD1. The CDR3 is 14 residues long. Germline V CDR1 and CDR2: MNHEY, SVGAGI. The junction had 5 bases not matched to a gene; V was cut back by 4 bases and J by 7 bases. CDR3 residues: CASSSDRGENEQFF. CDR3 DNA: TGTGCCAGCAGTTCCGACAGGGGGGAGAATGAGCAGTTCTTC.